A selection of T cell receptor beta chains follows, all from one sample in a study of response to subunit inactivated influenza vaccine. TCRdb re-derived calls from the RT-PCR reads in MiXCR, one entry per CDR3 protein. Here the sample spans some 500,000 distinct CDR3 sequences, 25% being singletons. The source was CD4+ T cells sorted from PBMCs, collected roughly 5 days after vaccination. These receptors were collected from a man aged 45 to 65 who received an inactivated influenza vaccine. The CDR3 runs from the conserved cysteine through the conserved F or W. The order of the fields is J gene, clone size, D gene, V gene, CDR3 DNA, CDR3 protein. A D gene is named only where the DNA matches it firmly. Some rows mark clone size as missing; the rest say once, few, many or name a class of expanded clone.

TRBJ2-5,NA,TRBD2,TRBV20-1,TGCAGTGCTCGAGGCGAGGGAGGGGAGACCCAGTACTTC,CSARGEGGETQYF
TRBJ2-1,NA,NA,TRBV12-3/TRBV12-4,TGTGCCAGCAGTTTCCGGGACTGGGGCACCAATGAGCAGTTCTTC,CASSFRDWGTNEQFF
TRBJ2-5,few,NA,TRBV11-2,TGTGCCAGCAGCTTAAGGGGCGCCCAGACCCAGTACTTC,CASSLRGAQTQYF
TRBJ2-3,NA,NA,TRBV6-2/TRBV6-3,TGTGCCAGCAGTTACTCCGGGAGTTCTAGCACAGATACGCAGTATTTT,CASSYSGSSSTDTQYF
TRBJ2-1,NA,NA,TRBV7-9,TGTGCCAGCAGCTCATGGACAGTTATTGATGAGCAGTTCTTC,CASSSWTVIDEQFF
TRBJ1-1,NA,NA,TRBV4-3,TGCGCCAGCAGCCAAGCGGTTCGGGAAGCTGAAGCTTTCTTT,CASSQAVREAEAFF
TRBJ2-1,NA,TRBD1,TRBV4-1,TGCGCCAGCAGCCATCCGGGACAGGGGGACAATGAGCAGTTCTTC,CASSHPGQGDNEQFF
TRBJ2-2,NA,TRBD1,TRBV10-3,TGTGCCATCAGCCAACAGGGGGCTCGGCCCGGGGAGCTGTTTTTT,CAISQQGARPGELFF
TRBJ2-7,once,NA,TRBV5-4,TGTGCCAGCAGGCAAACAAGGGACCAAAAGCACTACGAGCAGTACTTC,CASRQTRDQKHYEQYF
TRBJ1-6,few,NA,TRBV5-1,TGCGCCAGCAGCCCTGGACAGAGTTATAATTCACCCCTCCACTTT,CASSPGQSYNSPLHF
TRBJ2-2,NA,TRBD2,TRBV6-1,TGTGCAGCCGGGACTAGCGGGGCCACCGGGGAGCTGTTTTTT,CAAGTSGATGELFF
TRBJ2-3,NA,NA,TRBV6-2/TRBV6-3,TGTGCCAGCAGTTATACGGGGATCACAGATACGCAGTATTTT,CASSYTGITDTQYF